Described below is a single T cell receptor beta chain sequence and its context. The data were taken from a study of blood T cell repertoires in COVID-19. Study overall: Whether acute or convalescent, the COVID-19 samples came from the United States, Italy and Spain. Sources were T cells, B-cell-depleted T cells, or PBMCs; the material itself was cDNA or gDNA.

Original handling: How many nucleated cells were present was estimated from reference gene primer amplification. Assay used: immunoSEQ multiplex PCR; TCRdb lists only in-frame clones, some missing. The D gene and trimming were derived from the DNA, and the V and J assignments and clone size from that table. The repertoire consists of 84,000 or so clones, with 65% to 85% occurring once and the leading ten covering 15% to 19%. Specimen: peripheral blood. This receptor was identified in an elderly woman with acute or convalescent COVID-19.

The CDR3 region is CASSLGARGSTDTQYF. The CDR3 DNA reads TGTGCCAGCAGCTTAGGAGCGAGAGGTAGCACAGATACGCAGTATTTT. The gene calls are TRBV7-2 and TRBJ2-3; D gene uncertain. V lost 1 base and J 0 bases, leaving 11 bases between the germline ends. Germline V CDR1 and CDR2: SGHTA, FQGNSA. This CDR3 is 16 amino acids long.